Detailed here is one T cell receptor beta chain. No cognate antigen has been identified for it. Per-base qualities were not stored, and no clone one base away is much larger. For TCRbeta CDR3 sequencing, genomic DNA was extracted from sorted cells using the QIAGEN DNeasy Blood and Tissue Kit. High-throughput TCRbeta CDR3 sequencing was carried out commercially through immunoSEQ, with PCR amplification with bias correction and internal controls included. On the authors' methods: Unique productive TCRbeta sequences were defined by CDR3 nucleotide sequence where primers matched, otherwise by CDR3 amino acid sequence with Vbeta and Jbeta genes. To correct for sorting error, sequences found in more than one sorted population at a frequency ratio of 2:1 or less were discarded, and the remaining shared sequences were assigned to the population with the higher frequency. A sequence was defined as donor-reactive if the sequence was expanded at least 5-fold in CFSE-low cells compared with unstimulated cells and had a frequency of at least 0.01% in CFSE-low cells. Jensen-Shannon divergence, calculated on the top 100 TCRbeta sequences ranked by frequency, was used to quantify repertoire divergence. For samples with multiple sequencing runs, sorting error was corrected in each run separately before the runs were combined. What TCRdb holds here is the immuneACCESS table cut down to in-frame rearrangements. Part of the clones is not present; checked against another copy, under half of the missing clones reflect an unresolved V gene, and the others are unexplained. That table supplies the V and J calls and clone size; D and trimming were determined from the DNA. Within this sample are fewer than 80,000 clones, with less than 90% of them counted one time only. The ten top clones hold approximately 0.39% of the sample.

Reading from cysteine to phenylalanine, the CDR3 counts 15 amino acids. CDR3 DNA only is kept here, 45 bases in frame from base 1. The germline V gene (reference sequence) provides CDR1 SGHNT and CDR2 YYREEE. V ends up 5 bases short and J 7 bases short, with an unmatched junction base count of 6. The sample comes from a study of Tregs in tolerant kidney transplant recipients (dated by TCRdb to about 2019). For context, the study as a whole: Related donors were used in the transplants with nonmyeloablative bone marrow transplantation, and mixed chimerism was transient in the human trials. The study applied TCRbeta sequencing to find donor-specific regulatory T cells before combined kidney and bone marrow transplantation and then followed those same cells after transplant.

General study outcomes and caveats: For some patients the PCR primers changed over time, which made it impossible to compare the samples from those patients at the nucleotide level. In tolerant patients, the expansion of donor-specific Tregs was greater than global Treg expansion, suggesting that the expansion was antigen-driven rather than nonspecific. The study was constrained by small patient numbers, and validation of the findings is required in larger populations and under other immunosuppression protocols. Biological reproducibility was not directly assessed, although technical replication error appeared to be minimal. Expanding Tregs with activated donor B cells appeared to identify the most biologically relevant and donor-specific TCRbeta repertoire.

The sample's time point, from its label and the paper: blood sample drawn before combined kidney and bone marrow transplant. Thawed PBMCs were FACS-sorted into unstimulated Tregs (CD4+CD25+CD127-), CD4+ non-Tregs (CD4+CD25-), CD4 cells and CD8 cells. Patients were a few combined kidney and bone marrow transplant recipients from the ITN036ST trial, and only these trial subjects had samples available. Healthy control blood was processed to PBMCs with a Ficoll density gradient and then cryopreserved, whereas patient PBMCs were collected both before and after transplant. The sequence was collected from a human donor who received a combined kidney and bone marrow transplant. Rearrangement joined TRBV5-4 to TRBJ2-1, and 13 bases in between align with TRBD2. The sequenced sample was CD4+ T cells from blood, obtained before the transplant. The CDR3 has the sequence CASRRTSGSENEQFF. Read as DNA, the sequence is TGTGCCAGCAGGCGGACTAGCGGGAGTGAGAATGAGCAGTTCTTC.